The next 21 T cell receptor beta chains were all read from a single sample in a study of cytotoxic CD8 clonotypes in ibrutinib-treated CLL. The data were produced by immunoSEQ multiplex PCR, yet TCRdb's version contains in-frame clones alone and is incomplete. The sample contains some 300,000 clones, roughly 80% of which appear only once. Sequencing was performed on PBMCs, taken before ibrutinib treatment. These receptor sequences come from a human donor with chronic lymphocytic leukemia.

The rearrangement uses TRBV6-5 and TRBJ1-2; TRBD1 agrees at 8 bases. Germline CDR1 MNHEY, CDR2 SVGAGI. The CDR3 runs to 16 residues. The trim removed 2 bases at V and 7 bases at J, leaving 12 bases unmatched. CDR3 region: CASSYTIHRGKGGYTF. CDR3 in DNA: TGTGCCAGCAGTTACACAATCCACAGGGGGAAAGGTGGCTACACCTTC.

The gene calls are TRBV15 and TRBJ1-3, with D unclear. The CDR3 sequence is 16 residues long. Looked up from germline, CDR1 is LNHNV and CDR2 is YYDKDF (reference sequence). The V end was cut by 3 bases, the J end by 4 bases, with 16 bases between. CDR3 coding DNA: TGTGCCACCAGCAGCCCCGACCTCCCTCTGGGAAACACCATATATTTT. Encoded protein: CATSSPDLPLGNTIYF.

The chain joins TRBV25-1 to TRBJ2-1, with TRBD1 matching 8 bases. After removal of 2 bases from V and 5 bases from J, the junction contained 11 bases not matched to a gene. Per germline, CDR1 MGHDK and CDR2 SYGVNS. CDR3 length equals 17 residues. CDR3 in amino acids: CASSEQGQETENNEQFF. The CDR3 nucleotides read TGTGCCAGCAGTGAACAGGGACAGGAGACAGAGAACAATGAGCAGTTCTTC.

The rearrangement uses TRBV5-1 and TRBJ2-7; D assignment may be TRBD1 or TRBD2 (6 bases each). CDR3 size: 14 residues. Per the germline V gene, CDR1 is SGHRS and CDR2 is YFSETQ. V lost 1 base and J lost 5, with 13 bases in between. CDR3 bases: TGCGCCAGCAGCTTGTCCGGGGGCTTCGACGAGCAGTACTTC. It specifies CASSLSGGFDEQYF.

J is TRBJ2-1 and V is TRBV2; 8 bases agree with TRBD1. V trimming: 6 bases; J trimming: 16 bases; junction bases outside the gene matches: 8. Germline lookup yields CDR1 SNHLY and CDR2 FYNNEI. This CDR3 is built from 11 residues. CDR3 sequence: CASRAPGQVFF. The CDR3, as DNA: TGTGCCAGCAGAGCGCCGGGACAGGTCTTCTTC.

This clone was seen more than once but under ten times. V is TRBV27 and J is TRBJ2-7; D gene uncertain. V was cut by 3 bases and J by 4 bases, with 13 bases left in between. The germline gives CDR1 MNHEY, CDR2 SMNVEV (reference sequence). The CDR3 is 14 residues long. In DNA form, the CDR3 reads TGTGCCAGCAGTTTCGCAAGGCGTTCGTACGAGCAGTACTTC. Translated, it gives CASSFARRSYEQYF.

This sequence joins TRBV18 and TRBJ2-3; possibly TRBD1 for D (6 bases). The germline V gene has CDR1 KGHSH and CDR2 LQKENI. The V end was cut by 4 bases, the J end by 6 bases, with 20 bases between. The CDR3 is made up of 16 amino acids. In DNA form, the CDR3 reads TGTGCCAGCTCACGCAGTTCAGGGGCGCGTTTTGATACGCAGTATTTT. As protein: CASSRSSGARFDTQYF.

The V gene is TRBV7-8, the J gene TRBJ1-2; TRBD1 matches at 8 bases. The CDR3 is 16 residues long. Germline V lookup: CDR1 SGHVS, CDR2 FQNEAQ. V lost 4 bases to trimming and J lost 8 bases; unmatched junction nucleotides: 15. The DNA for the CDR3 is TGTGCCAGCAGCTACGACATAGTTGGACAGGGCGGCGGCTACACCTTC. Protein sequence: CASSYDIVGQGGGYTF.

This clone turned up a few times. The chain joins TRBV5-6 to TRBJ2-5, with 9 nucleotides matching TRBD1. Looked up from germline, CDR1 is SGHDT and CDR2 is YYEEEE. The CDR3 loop spans 18 amino acids. The ends lost 4 bases at V and 0 bases at J; junction bases unmatched: 13. CDR3 nucleotide sequence: TGTGCCAGCAGCGTGGGACAGGGACCCTTTTTGTACCAAGAGACCCAGTACTTC. Its translation is CASSVGQGPFLYQETQYF.

The CDR3 DNA reads as TGCGCCAGCAGCTTGGGGCTAGCGGTCGCGAACACCGGGGAGCTGTTTTTT. Translation: CASSLGLAVANTGELFF. The chain employs TRBV5-1 and TRBJ2-2; 7 bases match TRBD2. The V gene's germline CDR1 is SGHRS and CDR2 YFSETQ. The V segment lost 0 bases and the J segment 0 bases; nucleotides outside the gene matches: 5. The CDR3 has 17 residues.

In DNA form, the CDR3 reads TGTGCCAGCGGAGCGCGTGAGCAGTTCTTC. The encoded protein is CASGAREQFF. The genes are TRBV7-9 and TRBJ2-1; no clear D. The V end lost 8 bases, the J end lost 9 bases, and 8 bases lay between the germline ends. The length of the CDR3 is 10 residues. Germline V gene sequence: CDR1 SEHNR, CDR2 FQNEAQ (reference sequence).

Notes on this clone: An end of the junction does not agree with germline; a read error may underlie this. The chain recombines TRBV9 with TRBJ2-1, with D uncertain. The CDR3 covers 14 residues. CDR1 and CDR2 (germline): SGDLS, YYNGEE. The CDR3 region is CASSLGNPYSEQFF. The CDR3 DNA reads TGTGCCAGCAGCCTGGGGAACCCTTACAGTGAGCAGTTCTTC.

The chain is built from TRBV28 and TRBJ1-2, with unresolved D. The CDR3 consists of 13 residues. From germline, CDR1 is MDHEN and CDR2 SYDVKM. V was cut by 6 bases and J by 0 bases, with 8 bases left in between. The CDR3 nucleotides read TGTGCCAGCAGCAGAGTCGCTAACTATGGCTACACCTTC. Translating gives CASSRVANYGYTF.

The rearrangement links TRBV5-4 to TRBJ1-1, with D hard to call. This CDR3 has 14 amino acids. Trimming pared 0 bases from V and 3 bases from J, leaving 9 bases between. Germline CDR1 SGHNT, CDR2 YYREEE (reference sequence). CDR3 bases: TGTGCCAGCAGCTTGGTTGGTGGGTACACTGAAGCTTTCTTT. Protein product: CASSLVGGYTEAFF.

J is TRBJ1-1 and V is TRBV11-1; 9 bases align to TRBD1. CDR1 and CDR2 from the germline V gene are SGHAT and FQDESV (reference sequence). The CDR3 consists of 14 residues. J gave up 8 bases and V 3 bases, and 7 bases lay outside the gene matches. The CDR3 bases are TGTGCCAGCAGCTTGACAGGGGGAATATCCGAAGCTTTCTTT. Translating gives CASSLTGGISEAFF. The entire variable domain, with the rest obtained from reference TRBV11-1 and TRBJ1-1, is as follows: EAEVAQSPRYKITEKSQAVAFWCDPISGHATLYWYRQILGQGPELLVQFQDESVVDDSQLPKDRFSAERLKGVDSTLKIQPAELGDSAMYLCASSLTGGISEAFFGQGTRLTVV.

Here the CDR3 DNA reads TGTGCCAGCAGCTTGTTCCCCCTCTCTGGGGCCAACGTCCTGACTTTC. This sequence encodes CASSLFPLSGANVLTF. The chain couples TRBV5-4 to TRBJ2-6; D is ambiguous. The CDR3 consists of 16 residues. Trimming cost V 1 base and J 0 bases, with 8 bases left between them. Germline-derived CDR1 and CDR2 are SGHNT and YYREEE (reference sequence). Full variable domain (remainder filled in from reference TRBV5-4 and TRBJ2-6): ETGVTQSPTHLIKTRGQQVTLRCSSQSGHNTVSWYQQALGQGPQFIFQYYREEENGRGNFPPRFSGLQFPNYSSELNVNALELDDSALYLCASSLFPLSGANVLTFGAGSRLTVL.

The chain recombines TRBV5-4 with TRBJ2-5; TRBD2 matches at 9 bases. This CDR3 spans 17 amino acids. The J segment lost 2 bases and the V segment lost 6 bases, leaving 14 bases of the junction unmatched. Germline values: CDR1 SGHNT, CDR2 YYREEE (reference sequence). The DNA for the CDR3 is TGTGCCAGCACCGCCTGGGGGGTAGCGGGAGCTCAAGAGACCCAGTACTTC. This translates into CASTAWGVAGAQETQYF.

The chain uses TRBV19 and TRBJ1-5; 9 nucleotides match TRBD1. The germline CDR1 and CDR2 sequences are LNHDA and SQIVND (reference sequence). After removal of 4 bases from V and 2 bases from J, the junction contained 9 bases not matched to a gene. The CDR3 sequence is 17 residues long. This CDR3 is CASSRSGTGQGNQPQHF. The CDR3 DNA is TGTGCCAGTAGTAGATCCGGGACAGGGCAGGGCAATCAGCCCCAGCATTTT. Full variable domain (outside the CDR3, taken from reference TRBV19 and TRBJ1-5): DGGITQSPKYLFRKEGQNVTLSCEQNLNHDAMYWYRQDPGQGLRLIYYSQIVNDFQKGDIAEGYSVSREKKESFPLTVTSAQKNPTAFYLCASSRSGTGQGNQPQHFGDGTRLSIL.

The chain combines TRBV19 with TRBJ2-1; D possibly corresponds to TRBD2 (5 bases). Germline assignment: CDR1 LNHDA and CDR2 SQIVND (reference sequence). Deletions cut 4 bases from V and 3 bases from J, with 10 bases between. The CDR3 length is 14 residues. In DNA, the CDR3 is TGTGCCAGTAGTAACAGCGGAGACTACAATGAGCAGTTCTTC. It codes for CASSNSGDYNEQFF.

This clone was observed a single time. This rearrangement joins TRBV18 to TRBJ1-1; 10 bases align to TRBD1. Germline CDR1 and CDR2: KGHSH and LQKENI. The J segment lost 2 bases and the V segment lost 8 bases, leaving 2 bases of the junction unmatched. This CDR3 contains 13 residues. CDR3 in amino acids: CASRTGGNTEAFF. The CDR3 nucleotides read TGTGCCAGCCGGACAGGGGGAAACACTGAAGCTTTCTTT. The full variable domain, in which reference TRBV18 and TRBJ1-1 provide the parts outside the CDR3, is NAGVMQNPRHLVRRRGQEARLRCSPMKGHSHVYWYRQLPEEGLKFMVYLQKENIIDESGMPKERFSAEFPKEGPSILRIQQVVRGDSAAYFCASRTGGNTEAFFGQGTRLTVV.

J is TRBJ1-1 and V is TRBV18, with 7 bases that match TRBD1. The CDR3 runs 16 residues. Germline values: CDR1 KGHSH, CDR2 LQKENI. The junction had 8 bases not matched to a gene; V was cut back by 4 bases and J by 0 bases. DNA of the CDR3: TGTGCCAGCTCACGGGGGGTGACAGGGATGAACACTGAAGCTTTCTTT. Protein: CASSRGVTGMNTEAFF. Looking up the rest from reference TRBV18 and TRBJ1-1 gives the full variable domain: NAGVMQNPRHLVRRRGQEARLRCSPMKGHSHVYWYRQLPEEGLKFMVYLQKENIIDESGMPKERFSAEFPKEGPSILRIQQVVRGDSAAYFCASSRGVTGMNTEAFFGQGTRLTVV.